Detailed here is one T cell receptor (beta chain). Its antigen remains unidentified. According to the study, TCR beta libraries were built with iRepertoire HTBI primers and CDR3-region Arm-PCR. A single record per CDR3 protein comes from TCRdb applying MiXCR to the multiplex PCR reads. The data contain 530,000 or so distinct CDR3 sequences, roughly 15% of them singletons. The sample is drawn from a study of regulatory T cells in long-lasting Graves disease. The time point is: newly diagnosed GD, antithyroid drugs for less than 3 months. PBMC-extracted RNA yielded the TCR library. Study-wide points: Researchers examined only peripheral blood and not thyroid tissue. Persistent disease was associated with favored TRBV28 usage and with favored use of TRBJ1-2 and TRBJ2-5. Lower TCR diversity was seen in persistent Graves' patients than in newly diagnosed ones.

The V end was cut by 7 bases, the J end by 5 bases, with 14 bases between. Germline values: CDR1 MNHNS, CDR2 SASEGT. The CDR3 contains 14 residues. These data also featured in a second study, about T cells in Graves' hyperthyroidism and ophthalmopathy. That investigation notes: Most expanded thyroid clonotypes above 0.001 recurred in blood.

This chain uses TRBV6-1 with TRBJ2-2; TRBD2 is a possible D gene (6 bases). The sequence came from a man aged 18 to 29 with Graves disease. Specimen: peripheral blood mononuclear cells (PBMCs), collected at new diagnosis, from a patient treated with antithyroid drugs. CDR3 bases: TGTGCCAGCAATGTGGGGGGAGGAACCGGGGAGCTGTTTTTT. Protein: CASNVGGGTGELFF.